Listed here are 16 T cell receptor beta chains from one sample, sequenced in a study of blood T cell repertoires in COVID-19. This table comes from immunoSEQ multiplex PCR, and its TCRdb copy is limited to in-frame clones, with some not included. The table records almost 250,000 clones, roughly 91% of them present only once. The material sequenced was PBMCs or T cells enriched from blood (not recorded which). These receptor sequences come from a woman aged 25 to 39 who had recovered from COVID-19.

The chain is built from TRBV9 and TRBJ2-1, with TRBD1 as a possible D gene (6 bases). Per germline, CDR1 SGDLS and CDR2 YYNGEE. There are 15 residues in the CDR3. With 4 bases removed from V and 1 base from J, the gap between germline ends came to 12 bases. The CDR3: CASSPPGVSYNEQFF. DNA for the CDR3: TGTGCCAGCAGCCCCCCAGGGGTATCCTACAATGAGCAGTTCTTC.

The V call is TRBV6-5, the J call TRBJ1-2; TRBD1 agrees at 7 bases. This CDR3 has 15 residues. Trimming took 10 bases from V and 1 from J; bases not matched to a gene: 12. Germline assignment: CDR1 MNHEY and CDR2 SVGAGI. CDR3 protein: CAISRGTEYNYGYTF. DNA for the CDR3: TGTGCCATTTCTAGGGGGACAGAATATAACTATGGCTACACCTTC.

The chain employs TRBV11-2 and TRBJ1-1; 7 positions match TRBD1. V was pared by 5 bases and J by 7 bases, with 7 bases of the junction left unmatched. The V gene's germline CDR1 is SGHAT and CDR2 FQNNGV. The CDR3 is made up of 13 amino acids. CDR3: CASSAQRQGEAFF. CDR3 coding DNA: TGTGCCAGCAGCGCCCAACGACAGGGTGAAGCTTTCTTT.

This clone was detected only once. The CDR3 nucleotides read TGCGCCAGCAGCTTTACGACAGACCCTAACTATGGCTACACCTTC. Protein product: CASSFTTDPNYGYTF. V usage is TRBV4-1 and J usage is TRBJ1-2; D is perhaps TRBD1 (5 bases). V was trimmed by 5 bases and J by 0 bases, leaving 13 bases between them. The CDR3 is 15 amino acids. Germline lookup yields CDR1 MGHRA and CDR2 YSYEKL.

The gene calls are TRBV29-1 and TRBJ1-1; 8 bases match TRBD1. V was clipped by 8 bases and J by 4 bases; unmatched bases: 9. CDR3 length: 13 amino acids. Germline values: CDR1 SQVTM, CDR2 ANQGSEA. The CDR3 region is CSLRTGGGTEAFF. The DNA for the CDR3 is TGCAGCCTACGAACAGGGGGTGGCACTGAAGCTTTCTTT.

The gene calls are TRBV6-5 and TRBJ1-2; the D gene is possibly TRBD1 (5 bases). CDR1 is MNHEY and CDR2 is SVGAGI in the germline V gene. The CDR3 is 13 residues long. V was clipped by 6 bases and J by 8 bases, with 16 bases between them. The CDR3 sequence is CASRYDSEIGYTF. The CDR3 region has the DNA TGTGCCAGCAGGTACGACAGTGAGATAGGCTACACCTTC.

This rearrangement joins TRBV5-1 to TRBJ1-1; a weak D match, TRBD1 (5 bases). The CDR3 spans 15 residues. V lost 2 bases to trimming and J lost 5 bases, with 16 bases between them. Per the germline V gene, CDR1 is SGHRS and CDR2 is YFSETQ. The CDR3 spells CASSFNRPAGTEAFF. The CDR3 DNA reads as TGCGCCAGCAGCTTTAACAGGCCCGCAGGGACTGAAGCTTTCTTT.

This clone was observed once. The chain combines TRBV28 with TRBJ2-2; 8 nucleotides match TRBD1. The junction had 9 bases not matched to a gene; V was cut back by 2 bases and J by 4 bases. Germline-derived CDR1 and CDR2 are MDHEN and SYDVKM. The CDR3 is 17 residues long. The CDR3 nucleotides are TGTGCCAGCAGTTTAATAGGAGGACAGGGAGGCACCGGGGAGCTGTTTTTT. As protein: CASSLIGGQGGTGELFF.

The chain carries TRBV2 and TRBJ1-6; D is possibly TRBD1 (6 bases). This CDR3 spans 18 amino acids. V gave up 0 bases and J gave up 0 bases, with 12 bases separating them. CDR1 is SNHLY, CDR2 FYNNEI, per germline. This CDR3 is CASSEAGAVSSYNSPLHF. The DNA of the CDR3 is TGTGCCAGCAGTGAAGCGGGGGCAGTGAGCTCCTATAATTCACCCCTCCACTTT. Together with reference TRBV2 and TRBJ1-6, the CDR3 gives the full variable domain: EPEVTQTPSHQVTQMGQEVILRCVPISNHLYFYWYRQILGQKVEFLVSFYNNEISEKSEIFDDQFSVERPDGSNFTLKIRSTKLEDSAMYFCASSEAGAVSSYNSPLHFGNGTRLTVT.

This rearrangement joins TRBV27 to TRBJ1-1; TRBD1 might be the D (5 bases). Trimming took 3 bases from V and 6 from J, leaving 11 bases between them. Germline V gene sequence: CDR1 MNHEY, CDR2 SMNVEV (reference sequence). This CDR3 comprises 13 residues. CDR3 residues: CASSLARGPEAFF. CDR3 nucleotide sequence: TGTGCCAGCAGTTTGGCTAGGGGCCCTGAAGCTTTCTTT.

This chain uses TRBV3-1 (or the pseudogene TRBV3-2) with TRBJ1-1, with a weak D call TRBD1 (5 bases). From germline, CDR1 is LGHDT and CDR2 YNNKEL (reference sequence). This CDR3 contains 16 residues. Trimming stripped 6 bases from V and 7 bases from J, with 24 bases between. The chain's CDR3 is CASSPYPKTRAGEAFF. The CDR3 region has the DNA TGTGCCAGCAGTCCTTATCCGAAAACCAGGGCCGGTGAAGCTTTCTTT.

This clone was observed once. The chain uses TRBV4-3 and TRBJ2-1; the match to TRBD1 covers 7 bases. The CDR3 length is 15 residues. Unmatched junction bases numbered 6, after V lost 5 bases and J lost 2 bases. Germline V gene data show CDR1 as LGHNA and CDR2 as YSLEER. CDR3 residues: CASSATGNPYNEQFF. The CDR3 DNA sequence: TGCGCCAGCAGCGCGACAGGGAACCCCTACAATGAGCAGTTCTTC.

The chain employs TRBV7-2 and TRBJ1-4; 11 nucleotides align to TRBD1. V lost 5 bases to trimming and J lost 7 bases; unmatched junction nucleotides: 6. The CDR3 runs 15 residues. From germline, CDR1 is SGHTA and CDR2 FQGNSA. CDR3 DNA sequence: TGTGCCAGCAGCGTAAGGACAGGGGGCCGTGAAAAACTGTTTTTT. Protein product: CASSVRTGGREKLFF. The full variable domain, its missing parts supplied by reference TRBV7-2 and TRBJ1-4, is GAGVSQSPSNKVTEKGKDVELRCDPISGHTALYWYRQSLGQGLEFLIYFQGNSAPDKSGLPSDRFSAERTGGSVSTLTIQRTQQEDSAVYLCASSVRTGGREKLFFGSGTQLSVL.

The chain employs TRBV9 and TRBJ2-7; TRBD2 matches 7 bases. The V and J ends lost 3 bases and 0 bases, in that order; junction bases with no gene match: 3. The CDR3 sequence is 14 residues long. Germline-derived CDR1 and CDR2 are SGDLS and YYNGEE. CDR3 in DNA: TGTGCCAGCAGCGCTAGCGGAAACTCCTACGAGCAGTACTTC. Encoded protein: CASSASGNSYEQYF. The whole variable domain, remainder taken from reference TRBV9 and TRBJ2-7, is DSGVTQTPKHLITATGQRVTLRCSPRSGDLSVYWYQQSLDQGLQFLIQYYNGEERAKGNILERFSAQQFPDLHSELNLSSLELGDSALYFCASSASGNSYEQYFGPGTRLTVT.

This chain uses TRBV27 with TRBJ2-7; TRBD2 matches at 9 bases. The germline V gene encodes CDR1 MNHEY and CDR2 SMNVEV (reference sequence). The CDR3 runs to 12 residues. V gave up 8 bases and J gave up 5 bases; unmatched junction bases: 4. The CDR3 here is CASGTSTNEQYF. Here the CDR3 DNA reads TGTGCCAGCGGGACTAGCACGAACGAGCAGTACTTC.

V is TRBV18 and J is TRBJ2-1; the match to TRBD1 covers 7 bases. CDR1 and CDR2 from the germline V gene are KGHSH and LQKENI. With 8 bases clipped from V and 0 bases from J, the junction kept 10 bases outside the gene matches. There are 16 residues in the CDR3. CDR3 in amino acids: CASLNQGVSSYNEQFF. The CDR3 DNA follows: TGTGCCAGCCTTAATCAGGGGGTAAGCTCCTACAATGAGCAGTTCTTC.